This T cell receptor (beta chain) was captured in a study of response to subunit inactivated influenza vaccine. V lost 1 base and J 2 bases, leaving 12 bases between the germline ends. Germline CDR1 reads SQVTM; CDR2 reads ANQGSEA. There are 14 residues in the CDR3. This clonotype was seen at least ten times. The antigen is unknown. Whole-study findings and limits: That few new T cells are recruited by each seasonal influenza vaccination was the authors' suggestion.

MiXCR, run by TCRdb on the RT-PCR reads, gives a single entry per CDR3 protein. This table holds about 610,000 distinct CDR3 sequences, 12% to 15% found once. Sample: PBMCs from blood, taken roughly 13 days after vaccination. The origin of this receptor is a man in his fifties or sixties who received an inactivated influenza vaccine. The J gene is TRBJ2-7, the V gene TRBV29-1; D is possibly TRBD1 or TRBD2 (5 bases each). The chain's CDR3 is CSVEGRDPPYEQYF. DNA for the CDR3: TGCAGCGTTGAAGGCCGGGACCCGCCCTACGAGCAGTACTTC.